The next 20 T cell receptor beta chains were all read from a single sample in a study of T-cell memory formation after mild COVID-19. Using its own MiXCR run on the 5' RACE reads, TCRdb lists one record per CDR3 protein. The sample lists a few hundred thousand distinct CDR3 sequences, around a quarter occurring once. Sequenced input: PBMCs or a T cell subset sorted from them (not recorded which). The receptors come from an adult woman who had mild COVID-19 (a few samples of this study predate the infection). Cell type and time point are not known.

This chain connects TRBV7-2 to TRBJ2-7; possibly TRBD1 for D (5 bases). The length of the CDR3 is 14 residues. Germline CDR1 reads SGHTA; CDR2 reads FQGNSA. Trimming left V 4 bases short and J 2 bases short, with 12 bases between. The CDR3 DNA reads as TGTGCCAGCAGCTCGACAGAATATACCTACGAGCAGTACTTC. Amino acid sequence: CASSSTEYTYEQYF.

V usage is TRBV27 and J usage is TRBJ2-5; TRBD2 matches 7 bases. CDR3 length: 14 residues. Per germline, CDR1 MNHEY and CDR2 SMNVEV (reference sequence). The junction had 7 bases not matched to a gene; V was cut back by 4 bases and J by 5 bases. This chain's CDR3 is CASSSSWEGETQYF. In DNA form, the CDR3 reads TGTGCCAGCAGTTCCTCTTGGGAGGGGGAGACCCAGTACTTC.

The chain combines TRBV7-9 with TRBJ2-3; D is undetermined. CDR1 is SEHNR, CDR2 FQNEAQ, per germline (reference sequence). The CDR3 is 14 residues long. The V end lost 6 bases, the J end lost 3 bases, and 13 bases lay between the germline ends. The CDR3: CASSSDEATDTQYF. CDR3 nucleotides: TGTGCCAGCAGTTCGGACGAAGCAACAGATACGCAGTATTTT. The whole variable domain, filled in from reference TRBV7-9 and TRBJ2-3, reads DTGVSQNPRHKITKRGQNVTFRCDPISEHNRLYWYRQTLGQGPEFLTYFQNEAQLEKSRLLSDRFSAERPKGSFSTLEIQRTEQGDSAMYLCASSSDEATDTQYFGPGTRLTVL.

This clonotype turned up a few times. The J gene is TRBJ2-1, the V gene TRBV18, with D maybe TRBD1 (6 bases). This CDR3 is 16 amino acids long. CDR1 and CDR2 from the germline V gene are KGHSH and LQKENI. V lost 2 bases and J lost 0, with 11 bases in between. The CDR3 is CASSPVGADSYNEQFF. The CDR3 DNA follows: TGTGCCAGCTCACCAGTGGGGGCCGACTCCTACAATGAGCAGTTCTTC. Full variable domain (missing parts from reference TRBV18 and TRBJ2-1): NAGVMQNPRHLVRRRGQEARLRCSPMKGHSHVYWYRQLPEEGLKFMVYLQKENIIDESGMPKERFSAEFPKEGPSILRIQQVVRGDSAAYFCASSPVGADSYNEQFFGPGTRLTVL.

Ten or more counts support this clonotype. The chain employs TRBV18 and TRBJ1-1, with D perhaps TRBD1 (6 bases). Germline lookup yields CDR1 KGHSH and CDR2 LQKENI. The CDR3 is 16 amino acids. V lost 5 bases, J lost 4 bases, and 20 bases lay in between. The CDR3 DNA is TGTGCCAGCTCAACAGGGTCTTCATTCGAGATCACTGAAGCTTTCTTT. Its protein product is CASSTGSSFEITEAFF.

This clonotype was detected a few times. V usage is TRBV5-6 and J usage is TRBJ1-1; a weak D match, TRBD1 (5 bases). Trimming removed 0 bases from V and 6 bases from J, with 12 bases in between. The CDR3 has 14 residues. Germline V gene lookup returns CDR1 SGHDT and CDR2 YYEEEE. The CDR3 region has the DNA TGTGCCAGCAGCTTGGGTGACAGTTTCCCTGAAGCTTTCTTT. Translated: CASSLGDSFPEAFF.

The chain employs TRBV7-9 and TRBJ2-1; 11 nucleotides match TRBD2. Trimming removed 5 bases from V and 2 bases from J; junction bases left unmatched: 5. Per the germline V gene, CDR1 is SEHNR and CDR2 is FQNEAQ (reference sequence). The CDR3 runs to 16 residues. The CDR3 bases are TGTGCCAGCAGCCTACTAGCGGGGGAGACCTACAATGAGCAGTTCTTC. Amino acid sequence: CASSLLAGETYNEQFF.

This clonotype has a count of ten or more. The rearrangement uses TRBV12-3 or TRBV12-4 and TRBJ2-1; the D gene is possibly TRBD2 (5 bases). The CDR3 spans 15 residues. With 1 base removed from V and 6 bases from J, the gap between germline ends came to 13 bases. The CDR3 DNA reads TGTGCCAGCAGTTTAGAATCGGGAATGGGCAATGAGCAGTTCTTC. Amino acids: CASSLESGMGNEQFF.

This clonotype came up a few times. This chain uses TRBV3-1 with TRBJ1-3, with D possibly matching TRBD1 (5 bases). The CDR3 has 15 residues. The V end lost 4 bases, the J end lost 0 bases, and 10 bases lay between the germline ends. CDR1 is LGHDT and CDR2 is YNNKEL in the germline V gene (reference sequence). The DNA of the CDR3 is TGTGCCAGCAGCCCGGGGCGGATCTCTGGAAACACCATATATTTT. This translates into CASSPGRISGNTIYF. The whole variable domain, filled in from reference TRBV3-1 and TRBJ1-3, reads DTAVSQTPKYLVTQMGNDKSIKCEQNLGHDTMYWYKQDSKKFLKIMFSYNNKELIINETVPNRFSPKSPDKAHLNLHINSLELGDSAVYFCASSPGRISGNTIYFGEGSWLTVV.

The V and J genes are TRBV29-1 and TRBJ1-1; tentative D call: TRBD1 (5 bases). Germline CDR1 is SQVTM and CDR2 is ANQGSEA. V was cut by 3 bases and J by 5 bases, with 13 bases left in between. The CDR3 sequence is 13 residues long. This chain's CDR3 is CSVEEGPGTEAFF. Here the CDR3 DNA reads TGCAGCGTTGAGGAGGGCCCAGGGACTGAAGCTTTCTTT.

This clonotype came up a few times. The V gene is TRBV19, the J gene TRBJ1-1, with TRBD1 matching 7 bases. Germline V lookup: CDR1 LNHDA, CDR2 SQIVND (reference sequence). The CDR3 is 16 amino acids. The junction had 11 bases not matched to a gene; V was cut back by 7 bases and J by 0 bases. The CDR3 DNA sequence: TGTGCCAGTATGACAGGGTCCTGGGGAATGAACACTGAAGCTTTCTTT. Translation: CASMTGSWGMNTEAFF.

The chain employs TRBV7-8 and TRBJ1-4; 9 nucleotides line up with TRBD1. CDR1 and CDR2 from the germline V gene are SGHVS and FQNEAQ. With 4 bases clipped from V and 8 bases from J, the junction kept 11 bases outside the gene matches. The CDR3 is made up of 16 amino acids. This chain's CDR3 is CASSSAHRGPQEKLFF. The CDR3 region has the DNA TGTGCCAGCAGCTCCGCTCACAGGGGGCCCCAAGAAAAACTGTTTTTT.

This chain connects TRBV15 to TRBJ1-1; D might be TRBD1 (5 bases). V lost 0 bases to trimming and J lost 5 bases, with 10 bases between them. The CDR3 spans 14 residues. Germline CDR1 LNHNV, CDR2 YYDKDF (reference sequence). The chain's CDR3 is CATSREGVGTEAFF. In DNA, the CDR3 is TGTGCCACCAGCAGAGAGGGGGTGGGGACTGAAGCTTTCTTT.

This clonotype has more than one count but fewer than ten. The chain couples TRBV5-1 to TRBJ2-1; D gene uncertain. Germline V lookup: CDR1 SGHRS, CDR2 YFSETQ. V lost 2 bases, J lost 7 bases, and 7 bases lay in between. The CDR3 extends over 12 amino acids. CDR3 residues: CASSFDRNEQFF. CDR3 in DNA: TGCGCCAGCAGCTTTGATAGGAATGAGCAGTTCTTC.

Details on this clonotype: Because it lacks the conserved phenylalanine or tryptophan at the end, this CDR3 is likely a read error. The limits of the CDR3 on the DNA are not certain, so only TCRdb's listed CDR3 is given. The chain carries TRBV12-3 or TRBV12-4 and TRBJ1-2; the table's D call of TRBD1 was not tested on the DNA. The length of the CDR3 is 10 amino acids, counting both ends. The CDR3 is CASSWGIPIL.

This clonotype appeared many times. The chain joins TRBV4-1 to TRBJ2-3; TRBD1 matches 9 bases. The junction had 6 bases not matched to a gene; V was cut back by 2 bases and J by 3 bases. There are 16 residues in the CDR3. The V gene's germline CDR1 is MGHRA and CDR2 YSYEKL. As DNA, the CDR3 is TGCGCCAGCAGCCAATTGACAGGGGGAGTAACAGATACGCAGTATTTT. It specifies CASSQLTGGVTDTQYF.

This clonotype was counted only a few times. J is TRBJ2-7 and V is TRBV7-9; 9 nucleotides agree with TRBD1. The V segment lost 4 bases and the J segment 5 bases; nucleotides outside the gene matches: 9. The CDR3 runs 15 residues. Germline CDR1 and CDR2: SEHNR and FQNEAQ (reference sequence). This chain's CDR3 is CASSSVTGGADEQYF. CDR3 DNA sequence: TGTGCCAGCAGCTCGGTGACAGGGGGGGCTGACGAGCAGTACTTC.

In its sample, this clonotype was seen a few times. This rearrangement joins TRBV20-1 to TRBJ2-3; 11 bases map to TRBD2. Germline assignment: CDR1 DFQATT and CDR2 SNEGSKA (reference sequence). V lost 5 bases, J lost 5 bases, and 6 bases stayed unmatched. This CDR3 is 14 amino acids long. CDR3 region: CSAGTSGVLDTQYF. As DNA, the CDR3 is TGCAGTGCTGGGACTAGCGGAGTATTAGATACGCAGTATTTT.

The rearrangement links TRBV5-1 to TRBJ2-7, with 14 bases aligning to TRBD2. Germline V gives CDR1 SGHRS, CDR2 YFSETQ. With 2 bases clipped from V and 5 bases from J, the junction kept 9 bases outside the gene matches. The CDR3 totals 17 residues. The chain's CDR3 is CASSLRLAGGLSDEQYF. CDR3 nucleotides: TGCGCCAGCAGCTTAAGACTAGCGGGAGGGCTGAGTGACGAGCAGTACTTC.

The chain links TRBV7-2 to TRBJ2-7; D is unresolved. CDR3 length equals 14 residues. The V gene's germline CDR1 is SGHTA and CDR2 FQGNSA. Trimming stripped 2 bases from V and 0 bases from J, with 8 bases between. The CDR3, as DNA: TGTGCCAGCAGCTTATCGGTACCCTCCTACGAGCAGTACTTC. This translates into CASSLSVPSYEQYF. Complete variable domain (other parts from reference TRBV7-2 and TRBJ2-7): GAGVSQSPSNKVTEKGKDVELRCDPISGHTALYWYRQSLGQGLEFLIYFQGNSAPDKSGLPSDRFSAERTGGSVSTLTIQRTQQEDSAVYLCASSLSVPSYEQYFGPGTRLTVT.